These 24 T cell receptor beta chains share one sample of origin, sequenced in a study of blood T cell repertoires in COVID-19. Libraries were prepared by immunoSEQ multiplex PCR; TCRdb keeps only in-frame clonotypes and omits some of them. The sample contains over 70,000 clones, 76% of which appear only once. The sequenced sample was peripheral blood. The receptors derive from a man between 65 and 85 years old with active or convalescent COVID-19.

The gene calls are TRBV6-2 or TRBV6-3 and TRBJ1-5, with TRBD1 identical over 9 bases. After removal of 5 bases from V and 3 bases from J, the junction contained 8 bases not matched to a gene. Germline CDR1 is MNHEY and CDR2 is SVGEGT. The CDR3 runs 16 residues. The CDR3 spells CASSPPGQGNNQPQHF. The CDR3 DNA follows: TGTGCCAGCAGTCCCCCGGGACAGGGAAACAATCAGCCCCAGCATTTT.

The V call is TRBV19, the J call TRBJ2-5; D unresolved. The germline V and J ends were trimmed by 2 bases and 2 bases, with 6 bases remaining between them. The CDR3 has 13 residues. Germline CDR1 LNHDA, CDR2 SQIVND (reference sequence). CDR3 residues: CASSIQIQETQYF. The CDR3, as DNA: TGTGCCAGTAGTATACAGATTCAAGAGACCCAGTACTTC.

The chain links TRBV2 to TRBJ1-1; 10 bases map to TRBD1. The V gene end was trimmed by 6 bases and the J gene end by 7 bases; junction bases not matched to a gene: 11. Germline CDR1 and CDR2: SNHLY and FYNNEI. This CDR3 comprises 15 residues. CDR3 nucleotide sequence: TGTGCCAGCAGCGGGACAGGGGCATTCCCCGTTGAAGCTTTCTTT. This sequence encodes CASSGTGAFPVEAFF.

The chain couples TRBV19 to TRBJ2-7, with D tentatively TRBD2 (6 bases). Trimming shortened V by 5 bases and J by 2 bases, and 13 bases separated the two germline ends. Per the germline V gene, CDR1 is LNHDA and CDR2 is SQIVND (reference sequence). The CDR3 runs 14 residues. The CDR3 nucleotides read TGTGCCAGTAGTTCTACGGGACTCCCCTACGAGCAGTACTTC. Protein sequence: CASSSTGLPYEQYF.

V gene TRBV30 combines with J gene TRBJ2-5; unclear D gene. The CDR3 loop spans 11 amino acids. The germline V and J ends were trimmed by 5 bases and 4 bases, with 8 bases remaining between them. Germline V gene lookup returns CDR1 GTSNPN and CDR2 SVGIG (reference sequence). This chain's CDR3 is CAWGMRETQYF. The CDR3 bases are TGTGCCTGGGGAATGCGAGAGACCCAGTACTTC. The full variable domain, with the rest looked up from reference TRBV30 and TRBJ2-5, is SQTIHQWPATLVQPVGSPLSLECTVEGTSNPNLYWYRQAAGRGLQLLFYSVGIGQISSEVPQNLSASRPQDRQFILSSKKLLLSDSGFYLCAWGMRETQYFGPGTRLLVL.

This chain joins TRBV28 and TRBJ1-4; no firm D call. The CDR3 covers 16 residues. The germline gives CDR1 MDHEN, CDR2 SYDVKM. V was cut by 2 bases and J by 3 bases, with 13 bases left in between. Here the CDR3 DNA reads TGTGCCAGCAGTTTAGCCGGAGGACCCGCTAATGAAAAACTGTTTTTT. Translating gives CASSLAGGPANEKLFF.

The chain couples TRBV24-1 to TRBJ2-1; 11 bases match TRBD2. Germline loops: CDR1 KGHDR, CDR2 SFDVKD. Trimming at V came to 3 bases and at J to 7 bases, leaving 13 bases not matched to a gene. The CDR3 sequence is 18 residues long. For the CDR3, the DNA is TGTGCCACCAGTGATACCAGGGGCCTAGCGGGGGGTCGGAATGAGCAGTTCTTC. Amino acids: CATSDTRGLAGGRNEQFF.

This chain links TRBV11-2 with TRBJ2-3, with 9 bases that match TRBD1. V trimming: 5 bases; J trimming: 6 bases; junction bases outside the gene matches: 6. The germline CDR1 and CDR2 sequences are SGHAT and FQNNGV. This CDR3 comprises 14 residues. CDR3 bases: TGTGCCAGCAGCCCGCCGGGACAGGGCGATACGCAGTATTTT. Translating it yields CASSPPGQGDTQYF.

This chain joins TRBV27 and TRBJ1-2, with a weak D call TRBD1 (5 bases). CDR1 is MNHEY, CDR2 SMNVEV, per germline (reference sequence). V lost 0 bases, J lost 4 bases, and 12 bases lay in between. The CDR3 is 15 amino acids. As DNA, the CDR3 is TGTGCCAGCAGTTTATCGGCAGGGTCCGTCTATGGCTACACCTTC. The encoded protein is CASSLSAGSVYGYTF.

The chain has TRBV5-4 and TRBJ2-1; 10 nucleotides match TRBD2. Germline V gene sequence: CDR1 SGHNT, CDR2 YYREEE (reference sequence). CDR3 length: 15 amino acids. V gave up 4 bases and J gave up 6 bases; unmatched junction bases: 7. The CDR3: CASSVPSGGPNEQFF. The DNA for the CDR3 is TGTGCCAGCAGCGTTCCTAGCGGGGGTCCCAATGAGCAGTTCTTC.

The V gene is TRBV5-1, the J gene TRBJ1-2; D gene ambiguous. Germline-derived CDR1 and CDR2 are SGHRS and YFSETQ. The V and J ends lost 1 base and 0 bases respectively, with 10 bases between them. This CDR3 is 15 amino acids long. The CDR3 loop reads CASSLFPGTNYGYTF. The CDR3 DNA reads TGCGCCAGCAGCTTGTTCCCAGGCACTAACTATGGCTACACCTTC.

J is TRBJ2-1 and V is TRBV29-1; D is possibly TRBD1 (6 bases). The CDR3 loop spans 11 amino acids. V was trimmed by 7 bases and J by 8 bases, leaving 12 bases between them. The germline V gene encodes CDR1 SQVTM and CDR2 ANQGSEA. CDR3 loop: CSAMPGDEQFF. CDR3 DNA sequence: TGCAGCGCCATGCCAGGGGATGAGCAGTTCTTC.

This clone is classed as medium-sized. This chain connects TRBV18 to TRBJ1-2, with 7 bases that match TRBD1. After removal of 3 bases from V and 4 bases from J, the junction contained 8 bases not matched to a gene. From germline, CDR1 is KGHSH and CDR2 LQKENI. This CDR3 is 15 amino acids long. This CDR3 reads CASSPLGTDPYGYTF. CDR3 bases: TGTGCCAGCTCACCGTTAGGGACAGATCCCTATGGCTACACCTTC.

The chain employs TRBV2 and TRBJ2-5; 9 bases align to TRBD2. This CDR3 has 15 amino acids. The ends lost 3 bases at V and 5 bases at J; junction bases unmatched: 7. The germline CDR1 and CDR2 sequences are SNHLY and FYNNEI. CDR3 nucleotide sequence: TGTGCCAGCAGTGACTTGCGGGGGGGCCGTGAGACCCAGTACTTC. Translating it yields CASSDLRGGRETQYF.

This clone was detected many times. The V and J genes are TRBV2 and TRBJ1-6; 9 nucleotides match TRBD1. V shed 7 bases and J 10 bases; nucleotides not matched to a gene: 8. The CDR3 is 14 amino acids. Germline CDR1 reads SNHLY; CDR2 reads FYNNEI. As DNA, the CDR3 is TGTGCCAGCAAGGTGGGGACAGGGATATCACCCCTCCACTTT. Translated: CASKVGTGISPLHF.

CDR3 sequence: CASSVDSNYGYTF. The DNA of the CDR3 is TGTGCCAGCAGCGTTGACAGCAACTATGGCTACACCTTC. The chain couples TRBV5-4 to TRBJ1-2, with D maybe TRBD1 (5 bases). The CDR3 length is 13 residues. Germline values: CDR1 SGHNT, CDR2 YYREEE (reference sequence). V lost 4 bases and J lost 2, with 9 bases in between.

The rearrangement joins TRBV7-6 to TRBJ2-3, with 11 bases that match TRBD2. Germline trimming cut 5 bases from V and 0 bases from J; bases unmatched to any gene: 13. Germline V gene data show CDR1 as SGHVS and CDR2 as FNYEAQ. This CDR3 has 19 residues. CDR3: CASSPIVAGGSSSTDTQYF. The CDR3 nucleotides are TGTGCCAGCAGCCCGATAGTAGCGGGGGGGAGTTCTAGCACAGATACGCAGTATTTT.

The chain joins TRBV3-1 (or the pseudogene TRBV3-2) to TRBJ1-2; the D gene is possibly TRBD1 (6 bases). This CDR3 is 16 amino acids long. Trimming removed 3 bases from V and 7 bases from J, with 21 bases in between. Germline lookup yields CDR1 LGHDT and CDR2 YNNKEL (reference sequence). This chain's CDR3 is CASSQGRGGRWGGYTF. DNA of the CDR3: TGTGCCAGCAGCCAGGGACGCGGGGGCCGGTGGGGTGGCTACACCTTC.

This clone was seen only once. The gene calls are TRBV6-5 and TRBJ1-1, with a weak D call TRBD1 (5 bases). V lost 2 bases and J lost 6, with 10 bases in between. There are 13 residues in the CDR3. The V gene's germline CDR1 is MNHEY and CDR2 SVGAGI. The DNA for the CDR3 is TGTGCCAGCAGTTACGGGGGGAAGGCTGAAGCTTTCTTT. Protein product: CASSYGGKAEAFF.

For the CDR3, the DNA is TGTGCCAGCAGTATAGCGGGGGACCAAGAGACCCAGTACTTC. Translation gives CASSIAGDQETQYF. The chain recombines TRBV6-5 with TRBJ2-5; 9 bases map to TRBD2. Germline V gene data show CDR1 as MNHEY and CDR2 as SVGAGI. The CDR3 loop spans 14 amino acids. V shed 5 bases and J 0 bases; nucleotides not matched to a gene: 1.

This rearrangement joins TRBV9 to TRBJ2-3, with TRBD2 as a possible D gene (7 bases). Trimming removed 2 bases at V and 3 bases at J, with 13 bases between. In germline, CDR1 is SGDLS, CDR2 YYNGEE. The CDR3 spans 15 residues. The CDR3 is CASSVEGGLTDTQYF. CDR3 bases: TGTGCCAGCAGCGTTGAGGGGGGGCTGACAGATACGCAGTATTTT. Full variable domain (remainder filled in from reference TRBV9 and TRBJ2-3): DSGVTQTPKHLITATGQRVTLRCSPRSGDLSVYWYQQSLDQGLQFLIQYYNGEERAKGNILERFSAQQFPDLHSELNLSSLELGDSALYFCASSVEGGLTDTQYFGPGTRLTVL.

The chain couples TRBV6-5 to TRBJ1-5, with 7 positions matching TRBD1. Germline CDR1 reads MNHEY; CDR2 reads SVGAGI. V lost 8 bases and J lost 0; bases outside the gene matches: 4. This CDR3 is 14 amino acids long. The CDR3 protein is CASFGTDSNQPQHF. As DNA, the CDR3 is TGTGCCAGCTTCGGGACAGATAGCAATCAGCCCCAGCATTTT.

This clone was found once. CDR3 DNA sequence: TGCAGCGATACAGAACCCGGGGACAGGGAAACCTATGGCTACACCTTC. Translation: CSDTEPGDRETYGYTF. The chain joins TRBV29-1 to TRBJ1-2, with 9 bases fitting TRBD1. This CDR3 is built from 16 residues. Germline lookup yields CDR1 SQVTM and CDR2 ANQGSEA. Trimming cost V 7 bases and J 4 bases; bases outside gene matches: 16.

DNA for the CDR3: TGTGCCAGCAGCCCCGGACTAGCGGGGGGACCATTTCAAGAGACCCAGTACTTC. As protein: CASSPGLAGGPFQETQYF. The chain has TRBV11-3 and TRBJ2-5, with TRBD2 identical over 14 bases. The V gene's germline CDR1 is SGHNT and CDR2 YENEEA. The junction had 10 bases not matched to a gene; V was cut back by 5 bases and J by 2 bases. The CDR3 extends over 18 amino acids.